Sequencing of this T cell receptor beta chain was carried out in a study of blood T cell repertoires in COVID-19. Study-wide background: COVID-19 samples, acute and convalescent, were from the United States, Italy and Spain. Sources were T cells, B-cell-depleted T cells, or PBMCs; the material itself was cDNA or gDNA.

V gave up 4 bases and J gave up 5 bases, with 17 bases separating them. The CDR3 is made up of 15 amino acids. The V gene's germline CDR1 is KGHSH and CDR2 LQKENI. Per the original methods: Estimation of nucleated cell counts relied on the amplification of reference gene primers. The repertoire was sequenced with immunoSEQ multiplex PCR; TCRdb's copy has only in-frame clones and lacks some. That table supplies the V and J calls and clone size; D and trimming were determined from the DNA. This sample has some 5,000 clones, with roughly 88% found just once. This chain uses TRBV18 with TRBJ2-5; tentative D call: TRBD2 (6 bases). The source of this sequence is a woman aged 80 or older with acute or convalescent COVID-19. The sample comprised peripheral blood. CDR3 protein: CASSRGLIPGETQYF. The DNA of the CDR3 is TGTGCCAGCTCACGGGGACTTATTCCAGGGGAGACCCAGTACTTC.